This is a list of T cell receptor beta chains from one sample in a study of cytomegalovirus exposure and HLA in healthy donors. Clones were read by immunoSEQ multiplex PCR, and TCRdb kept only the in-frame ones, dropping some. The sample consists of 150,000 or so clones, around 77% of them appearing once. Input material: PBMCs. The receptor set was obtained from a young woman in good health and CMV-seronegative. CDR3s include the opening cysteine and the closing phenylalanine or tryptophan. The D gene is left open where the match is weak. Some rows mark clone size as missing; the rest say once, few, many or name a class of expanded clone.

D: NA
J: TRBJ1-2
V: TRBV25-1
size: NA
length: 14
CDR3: CASSEAPYLYGYTF
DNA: TGTGCCAGCAGTGAGGCCCCTTATCTGTATGGCTACACCTTC

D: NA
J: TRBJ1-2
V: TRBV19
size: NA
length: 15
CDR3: CASSAGRLLGYGYTF
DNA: TGTGCCAGTAGTGCGGGTAGACTCCTGGGGTATGGCTACACCTTC

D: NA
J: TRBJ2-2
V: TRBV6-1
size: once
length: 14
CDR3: CASSELMGLRELFF
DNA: TGTGCCAGCAGCGAACTTATGGGACTTCGGGAGCTGTTTTTT

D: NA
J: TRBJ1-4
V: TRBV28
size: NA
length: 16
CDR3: CASSLRVLAANEKLFF
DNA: TGTGCCAGCAGTTTGCGTGTCCTTGCGGCCAATGAAAAACTGTTTTTT

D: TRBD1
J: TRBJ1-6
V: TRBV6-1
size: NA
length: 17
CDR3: CASSEQWGQGTNSPLHF
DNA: TGTGCCAGCAGCGAACAGTGGGGACAGGGAACAAATTCACCCCTCCACTTT

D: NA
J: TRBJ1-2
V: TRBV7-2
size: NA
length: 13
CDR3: CASSLGGPYGYTF
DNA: TGTGCCAGCAGCTTAGGGGGCCCTTATGGCTACACCTTC

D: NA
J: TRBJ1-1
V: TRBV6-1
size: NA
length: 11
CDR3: CALRGGLQAFF
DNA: TGTGCCCTCCGGGGGGGGCTCCAAGCTTTCTTT

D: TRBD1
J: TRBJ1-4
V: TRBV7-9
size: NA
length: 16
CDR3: CASSLSSTGSNEKLFF
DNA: TGTGCCAGCAGCTTATCTTCGACAGGGTCTAATGAAAAACTGTTTTTT

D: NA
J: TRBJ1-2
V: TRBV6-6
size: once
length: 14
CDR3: CASAAFQGNGGYTF
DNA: TGTGCCAGCGCAGCCTTTCAGGGAAATGGTGGCTACACCTTC

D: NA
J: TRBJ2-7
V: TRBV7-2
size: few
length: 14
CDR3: CASSSYQRSYEQYF
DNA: TGTGCCAGCAGCTCCTACCAAAGGAGCTACGAGCAGTACTTC

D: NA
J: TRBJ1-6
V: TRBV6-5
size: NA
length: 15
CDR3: CASSSNRAPLAPLHF
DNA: TGTGCCAGCAGTTCAAACAGGGCCCCTCTCGCACCCCTCCACTTT

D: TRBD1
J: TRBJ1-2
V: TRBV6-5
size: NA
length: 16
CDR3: CASSYSAAGGLYGYTF
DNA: TGTGCCAGCAGTTACTCGGCGGCAGGGGGACTCTATGGCTACACCTTC

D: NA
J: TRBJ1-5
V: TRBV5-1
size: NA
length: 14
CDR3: CASSLGQHGGPQHF
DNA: TGCGCCAGCAGCTTGGGACAACACGGGGGGCCCCAGCATTTT

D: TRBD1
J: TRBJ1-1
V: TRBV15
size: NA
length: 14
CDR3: CATSRAQPGGEAFF
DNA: TGTGCCACCAGCAGAGCCCAACCAGGGGGCGAAGCTTTCTTT

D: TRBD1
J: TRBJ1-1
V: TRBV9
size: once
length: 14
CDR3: CASSVRDRVTEAFF
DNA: TGTGCCAGCAGCGTCCGGGACAGGGTCACTGAAGCTTTCTTT

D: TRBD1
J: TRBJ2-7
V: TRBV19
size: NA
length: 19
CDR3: CASSPNLPGQGFFFYEQYF
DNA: TGTGCCAGTAGTCCAAACCTTCCGGGACAGGGGTTTTTCTTTTACGAGCAGTACTTC

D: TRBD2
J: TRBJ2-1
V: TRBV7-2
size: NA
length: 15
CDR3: CASSLGLAGGDEQFF
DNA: TGTGCCAGCAGCTTAGGCCTAGCGGGGGGAGATGAGCAGTTCTTC

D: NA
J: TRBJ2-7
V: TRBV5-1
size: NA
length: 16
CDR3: CASTNSPVGVSYEQYF
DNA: TGCGCCAGCACCAACTCGCCGGTCGGGGTTTCCTACGAGCAGTACTTC

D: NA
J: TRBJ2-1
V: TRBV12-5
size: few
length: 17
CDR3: CASGLVRAGSSYNEQFF
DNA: TGTGCTAGTGGTTTGGTTAGGGCGGGGAGCTCCTACAATGAGCAGTTCTTC

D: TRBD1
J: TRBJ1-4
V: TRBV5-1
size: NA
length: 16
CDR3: CASSQLPGQGVEKLFF
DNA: TGCGCCAGCAGTCAACTTCCGGGACAGGGGGTTGAAAAACTGTTTTTT

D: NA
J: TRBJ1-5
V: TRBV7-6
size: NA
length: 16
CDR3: CASSLGTATDNQPQHF
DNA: TGTGCCAGCAGCTTAGGGACAGCAACAGACAATCAGCCCCAGCATTTT

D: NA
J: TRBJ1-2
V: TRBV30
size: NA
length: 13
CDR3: CAWTSQVGYGYTF
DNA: TGTGCCTGGACGTCGCAGGTTGGGTATGGCTACACCTTC

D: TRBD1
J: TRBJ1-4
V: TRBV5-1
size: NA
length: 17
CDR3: CASSPRTGGAGNEKLFF
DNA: TGCGCCAGCAGCCCACGGACAGGGGGCGCGGGAAATGAAAAACTGTTTTTT

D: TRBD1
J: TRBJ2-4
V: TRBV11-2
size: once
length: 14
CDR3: CASSLVPQGNIQYF
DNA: TGTGCCAGCAGCTTAGTGCCACAGGGGAACATTCAGTACTTC

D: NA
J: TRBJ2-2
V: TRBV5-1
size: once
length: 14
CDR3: CASSLQQGTGELFF
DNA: TGCGCCAGCAGCTTACAGCAGGGGACCGGGGAGCTGTTTTTT

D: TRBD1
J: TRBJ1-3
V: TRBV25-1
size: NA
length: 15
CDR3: CASSEDRGLGNTIYF
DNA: TGTGCCAGCAGTGAAGACAGGGGGTTAGGAAACACCATATATTTT

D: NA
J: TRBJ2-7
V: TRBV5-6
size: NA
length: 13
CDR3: CASSFRGTYEQYF
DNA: TGTGCCAGCAGCTTTAGGGGAACCTACGAGCAGTACTTC

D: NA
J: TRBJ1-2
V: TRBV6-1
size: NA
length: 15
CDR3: CASSELGGGGNGYTF
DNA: TGTGCCAGCAGTGAACTGGGAGGGGGGGGTAATGGCTACACCTTC

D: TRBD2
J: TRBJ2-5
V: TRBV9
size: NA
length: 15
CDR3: CASSVGGTTPETQYF
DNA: TGTGCCAGCAGCGTAGGTGGGACTACCCCAGAGACCCAGTACTTC

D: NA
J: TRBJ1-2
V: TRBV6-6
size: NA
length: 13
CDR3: CASSIQRFYGYTF
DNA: TGTGCCAGCAGCATACAGAGATTCTATGGCTACACCTTC

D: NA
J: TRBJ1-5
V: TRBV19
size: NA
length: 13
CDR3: CASSSRGIQPQHF
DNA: TGTGCCAGTAGTAGCAGGGGAATTCAGCCCCAGCATTTT

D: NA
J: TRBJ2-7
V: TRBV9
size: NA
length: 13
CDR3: CASSVDLVDEQYF
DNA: TGTGCCAGCAGCGTAGACCTAGTTGACGAGCAGTACTTC

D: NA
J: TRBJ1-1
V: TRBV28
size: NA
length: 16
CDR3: CASSPSSGGRRTEAFF
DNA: TGTGCCAGCAGTCCTTCATCGGGGGGCAGAAGAACTGAAGCTTTCTTT

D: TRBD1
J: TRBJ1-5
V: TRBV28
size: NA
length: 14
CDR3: CASSPGQGDQPQHF
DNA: TGTGCCAGCAGCCCTGGACAGGGGGACCAGCCCCAGCATTTT

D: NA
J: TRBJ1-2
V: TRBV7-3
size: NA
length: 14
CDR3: CASSLNAGNYGYTF
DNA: TGTGCCAGCAGCTTAAATGCGGGAAACTATGGCTACACCTTC

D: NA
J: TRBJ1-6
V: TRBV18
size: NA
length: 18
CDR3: CASSQVFPSPTTNSPLHF
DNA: TGTGCCAGCTCACAGGTCTTCCCATCCCCTACTACGAACTCACCCCTCCACTTT

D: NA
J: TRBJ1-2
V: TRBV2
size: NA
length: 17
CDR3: CASSAESPGSGSDGYTF
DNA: TGTGCCAGCAGTGCGGAATCCCCGGGGAGCGGGTCGGATGGCTACACCTTC

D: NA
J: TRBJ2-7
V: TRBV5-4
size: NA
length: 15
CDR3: CASSSYRDTSGEQYF
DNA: TGTGCCAGCAGCTCGTACAGGGATACCTCGGGGGAGCAGTACTTC

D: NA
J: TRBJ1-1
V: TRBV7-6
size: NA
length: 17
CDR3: CASSLGSRLGRNTEAFF
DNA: TGTGCCAGCAGCTTAGGCTCCAGGTTGGGGCGAAACACTGAAGCTTTCTTT

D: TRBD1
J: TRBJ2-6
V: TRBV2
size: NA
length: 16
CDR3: CASSRDRAPGANVLTF
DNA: TGTGCCAGCAGTCGGGACAGGGCCCCTGGGGCCAACGTCCTGACTTTC

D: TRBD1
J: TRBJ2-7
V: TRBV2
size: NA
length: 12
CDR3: CASSGQAYEQYF
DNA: TGTGCCAGCAGCGGACAGGCCTACGAGCAGTACTTC

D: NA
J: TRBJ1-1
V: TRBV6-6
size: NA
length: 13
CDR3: CASSYSKSAEAFF
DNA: TGTGCCAGCAGTTACTCGAAATCGGCTGAAGCTTTCTTT

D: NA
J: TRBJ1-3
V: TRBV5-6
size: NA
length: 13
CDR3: CASSPGHGNTIYF
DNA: TGTGCCAGCAGCCCGGGTCACGGAAACACCATATATTTT

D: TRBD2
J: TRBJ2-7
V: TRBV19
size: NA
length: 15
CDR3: CASSYLAGGQYEQYF
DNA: TGTGCCAGTAGCTATCTAGCGGGGGGGCAGTACGAGCAGTACTTC

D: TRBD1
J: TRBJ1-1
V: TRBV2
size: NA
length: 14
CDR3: CASSELDRGTEAFF
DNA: TGTGCCAGCAGTGAATTGGACAGGGGAACTGAAGCTTTCTTT

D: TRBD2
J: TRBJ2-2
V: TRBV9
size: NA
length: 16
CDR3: CASSGLAGGVAGELFF
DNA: TGTGCCAGCAGCGGACTAGCGGGGGGGGTTGCCGGGGAGCTGTTTTTT

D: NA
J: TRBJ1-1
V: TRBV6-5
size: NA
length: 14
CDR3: CASSSQGREDTAFF
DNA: TGTGCCAGCAGCTCCCAGGGGAGGGAGGACACAGCTTTCTTT

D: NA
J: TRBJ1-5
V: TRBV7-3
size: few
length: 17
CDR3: CASSFRTALYSNQPQHF
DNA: TGTGCCAGCAGCTTCAGGACAGCTCTTTATAGCAATCAGCCCCAGCATTTT

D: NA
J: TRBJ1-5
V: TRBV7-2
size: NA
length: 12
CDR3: CASSSPGAPQHF
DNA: TGTGCCAGCAGCTCGCCGGGAGCGCCCCAGCATTTT